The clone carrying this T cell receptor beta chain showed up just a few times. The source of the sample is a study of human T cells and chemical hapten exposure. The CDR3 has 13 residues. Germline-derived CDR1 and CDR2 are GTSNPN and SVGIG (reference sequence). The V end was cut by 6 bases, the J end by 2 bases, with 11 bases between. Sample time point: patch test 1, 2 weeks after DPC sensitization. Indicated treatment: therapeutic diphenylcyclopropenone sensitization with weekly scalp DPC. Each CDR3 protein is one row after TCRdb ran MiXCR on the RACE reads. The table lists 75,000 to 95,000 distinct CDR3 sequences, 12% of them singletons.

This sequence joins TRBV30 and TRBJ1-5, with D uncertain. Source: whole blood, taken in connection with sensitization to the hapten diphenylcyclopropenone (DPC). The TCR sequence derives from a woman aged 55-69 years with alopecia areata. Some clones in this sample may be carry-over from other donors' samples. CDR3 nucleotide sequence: TGTGCCTGCCGCGGAAGGGGCAATCAGCCCCAGCATTTT. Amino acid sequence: CACRGRGNQPQHF.